The sequence of this TCR beta chain was determined in a study of OX40 agonist ivuxolimab in advanced cancers. Findings and caveats of the study: Expanded clones belonging to CD8+ T cells outnumbered, on average, those of CD4+. At 0.1 to 3.0 mg/kg, clonal expansion of CD4+ and CD8+ blood T cells had occurred by week 6.

Profiling relied on immunoSEQ multiplex PCR, and the TCRdb table lists in-frame clones only, not all of them. The sample carries around 64,000 clones, 80% to 95% recorded once. This CDR3 is 13 amino acids long. The V end lost 5 bases, the J end lost 8 bases, and 14 bases lay between the germline ends. The germline gives CDR1 SGDLS, CDR2 YYNGEE. Note on this clone: No antigen is known for it.

The source is an adult with an advanced solid tumor such as melanoma, head and neck, liver or kidney cancer. V usage is TRBV9 and J usage is TRBJ1-3; maybe TRBD1 (6 bases). The sample here was CD4+ or CD8+ T cells sorted from blood, taken in a trial of the OX40 agonist ivuxolimab. This chain's CDR3 is CASRPEQGHTIYF. The CDR3 DNA reads as TGTGCCAGCAGACCGGAACAGGGACACACCATATATTTT.